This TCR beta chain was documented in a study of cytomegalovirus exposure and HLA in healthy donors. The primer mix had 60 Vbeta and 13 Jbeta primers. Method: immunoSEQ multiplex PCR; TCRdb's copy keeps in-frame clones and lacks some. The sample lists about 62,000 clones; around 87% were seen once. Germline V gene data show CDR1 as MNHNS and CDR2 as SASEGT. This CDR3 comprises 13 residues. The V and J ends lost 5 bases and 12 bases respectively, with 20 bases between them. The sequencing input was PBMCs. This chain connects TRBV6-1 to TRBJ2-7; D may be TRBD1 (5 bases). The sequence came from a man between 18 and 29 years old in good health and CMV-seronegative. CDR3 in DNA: TGTGCCAGCAGTAATTTGTGGGAACCCACAGGGTACTTC. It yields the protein CASSNLWEPTGYF.